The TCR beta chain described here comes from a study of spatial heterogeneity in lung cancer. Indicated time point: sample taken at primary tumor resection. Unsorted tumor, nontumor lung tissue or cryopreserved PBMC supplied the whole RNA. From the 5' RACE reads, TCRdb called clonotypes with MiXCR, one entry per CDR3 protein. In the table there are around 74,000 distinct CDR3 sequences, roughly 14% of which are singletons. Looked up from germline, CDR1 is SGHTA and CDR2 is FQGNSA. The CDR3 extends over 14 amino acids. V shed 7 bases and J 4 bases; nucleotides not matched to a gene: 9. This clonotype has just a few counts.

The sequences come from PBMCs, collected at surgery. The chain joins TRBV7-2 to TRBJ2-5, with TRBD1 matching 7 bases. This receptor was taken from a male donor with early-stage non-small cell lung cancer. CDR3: CASTLPTGVETQYF. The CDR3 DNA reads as TGTGCCAGCACGCTACCCACAGGGGTAGAGACCCAGTACTTC.